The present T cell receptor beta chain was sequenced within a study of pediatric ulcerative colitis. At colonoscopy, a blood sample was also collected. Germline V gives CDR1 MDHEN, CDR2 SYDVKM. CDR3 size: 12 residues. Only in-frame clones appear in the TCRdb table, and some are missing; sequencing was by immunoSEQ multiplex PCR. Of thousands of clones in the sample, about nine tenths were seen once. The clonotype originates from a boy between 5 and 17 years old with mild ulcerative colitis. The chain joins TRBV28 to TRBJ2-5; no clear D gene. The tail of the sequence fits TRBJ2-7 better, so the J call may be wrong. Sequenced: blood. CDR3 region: CASSLRRDEQYF. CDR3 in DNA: TGTGCCAGCAGTTTAAGGCGCGACGAGCAGTACTTC.